The sequence of this T cell receptor beta chain was determined in a study of blood T cell repertoires in COVID-19. Clones were read by immunoSEQ multiplex PCR, and TCRdb kept only the in-frame ones, dropping some. The profile shows roughly 340,000 clones, 70% to 90% of them singletons. The clonotype originates from a man in his forties or fifties in a cohort exposed to, infected with or recovered from COVID-19 (not recorded which). The sequenced material came from PBMCs or T cells enriched from blood (not recorded which).

CDR3 protein: CASSSDREQPQHF. The CDR3 DNA sequence: TGTGCCAGCAGCTCGGACAGGGAGCAGCCCCAGCATTTT. V gene TRBV5-6 combines with J gene TRBJ1-5; TRBD1 aligns across 8 bases. Germline CDR1 reads SGHDT; CDR2 reads YYEEEE. The CDR3 spans 13 residues. Unmatched junction bases numbered 3, after V lost 3 bases and J lost 7 bases.